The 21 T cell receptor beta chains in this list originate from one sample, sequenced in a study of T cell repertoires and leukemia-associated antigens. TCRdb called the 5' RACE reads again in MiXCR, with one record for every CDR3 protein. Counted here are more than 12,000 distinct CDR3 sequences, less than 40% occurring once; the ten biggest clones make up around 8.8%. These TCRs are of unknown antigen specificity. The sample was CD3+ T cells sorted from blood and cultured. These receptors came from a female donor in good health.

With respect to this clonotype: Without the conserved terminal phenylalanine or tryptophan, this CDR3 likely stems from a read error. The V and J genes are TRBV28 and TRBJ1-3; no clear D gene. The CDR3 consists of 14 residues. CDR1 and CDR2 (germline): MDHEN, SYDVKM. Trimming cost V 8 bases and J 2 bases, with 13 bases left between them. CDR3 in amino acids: CASGSVHPGNTIYL. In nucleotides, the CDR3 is TGTGCCAGCGGGTCAGTTCACCCTGGAAACACCATATATCTT.

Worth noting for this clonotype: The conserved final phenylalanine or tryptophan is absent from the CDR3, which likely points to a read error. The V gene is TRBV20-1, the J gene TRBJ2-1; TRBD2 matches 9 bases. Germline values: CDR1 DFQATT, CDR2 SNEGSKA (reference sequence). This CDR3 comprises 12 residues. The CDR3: CSARLADNEQFL. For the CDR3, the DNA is TGCAGCGCTAGACTAGCGGACAATGAGCAGTTCCTC.

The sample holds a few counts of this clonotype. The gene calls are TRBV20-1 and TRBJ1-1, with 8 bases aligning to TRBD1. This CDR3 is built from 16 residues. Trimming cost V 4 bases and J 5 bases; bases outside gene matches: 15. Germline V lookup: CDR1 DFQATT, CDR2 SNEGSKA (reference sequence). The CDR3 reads CSANGRDRRRWTEAFF. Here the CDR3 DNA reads TGCAGTGCTAATGGCCGGGACAGGCGACGATGGACTGAAGCTTTCTTT.

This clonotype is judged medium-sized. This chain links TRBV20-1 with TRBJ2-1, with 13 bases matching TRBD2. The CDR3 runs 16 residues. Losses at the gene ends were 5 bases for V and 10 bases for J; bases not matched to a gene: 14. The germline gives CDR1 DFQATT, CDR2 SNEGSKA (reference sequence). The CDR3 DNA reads TGCAGTGCTCAAATTACTAGCGGGAGGGCCTCATACGAGCAGTTCTTC. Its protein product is CSAQITSGRASYEQFF.

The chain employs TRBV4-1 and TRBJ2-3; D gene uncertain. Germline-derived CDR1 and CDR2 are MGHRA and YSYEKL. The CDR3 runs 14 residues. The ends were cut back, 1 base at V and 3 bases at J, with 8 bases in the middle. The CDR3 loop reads CASSQGYRTDTQYF. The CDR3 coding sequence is TGCGCCAGCAGCCAAGGATACAGAACAGATACGCAGTATTTT.

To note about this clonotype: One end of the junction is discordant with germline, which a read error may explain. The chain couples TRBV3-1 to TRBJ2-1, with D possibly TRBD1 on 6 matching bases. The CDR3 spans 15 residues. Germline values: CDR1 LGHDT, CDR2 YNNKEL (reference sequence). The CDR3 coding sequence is TGTGCCAGCGGCCAAAGACAGGACTCCTACAATGAGCAGTTCTTC. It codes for CASGQRQDSYNEQFF.

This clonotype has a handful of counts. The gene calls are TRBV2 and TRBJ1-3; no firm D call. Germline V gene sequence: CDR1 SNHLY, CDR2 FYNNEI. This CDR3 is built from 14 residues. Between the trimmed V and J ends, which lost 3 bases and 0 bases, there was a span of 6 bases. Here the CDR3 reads CASSDRSSGNTIYF. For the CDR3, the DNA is TGTGCCAGCAGTGACCGGAGCTCTGGAAACACCATATATTTT.

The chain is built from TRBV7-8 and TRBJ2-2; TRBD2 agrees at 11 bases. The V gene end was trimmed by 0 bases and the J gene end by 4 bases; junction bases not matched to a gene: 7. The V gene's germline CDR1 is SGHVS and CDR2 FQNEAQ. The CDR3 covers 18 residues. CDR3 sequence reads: CASSLARLGLAGTGELFF. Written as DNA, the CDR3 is TGTGCCAGCAGCTTAGCGCGCCTCGGACTAGCGGGCACCGGGGAGCTGTTTTTT.

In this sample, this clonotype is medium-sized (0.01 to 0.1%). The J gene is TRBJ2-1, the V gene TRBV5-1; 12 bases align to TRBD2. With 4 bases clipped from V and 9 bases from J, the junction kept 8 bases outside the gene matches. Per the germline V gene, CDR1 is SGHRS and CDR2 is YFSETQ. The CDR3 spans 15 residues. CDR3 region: CASSLRLAGDGEQFF. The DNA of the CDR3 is TGCGCCAGCAGCCTGAGACTAGCGGGAGACGGTGAGCAGTTCTTC.

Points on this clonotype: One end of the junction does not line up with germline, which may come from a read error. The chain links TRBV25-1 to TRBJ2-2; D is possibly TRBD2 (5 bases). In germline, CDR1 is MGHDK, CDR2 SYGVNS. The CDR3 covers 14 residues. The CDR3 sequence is CASSVALETGEPFF. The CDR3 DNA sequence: TGTGCCAGCAGTGTAGCTTTAGAAACCGGGGAGCCGTTTTTT. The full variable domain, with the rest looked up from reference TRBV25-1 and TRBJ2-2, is EADIYQTPRYLVIGTGKKITLECSQTMGHDKMYWYQQDPGMELHLIHYSYGVNSTEKGDLSSESTVSRIRTEHFPLTLESARPSHTSQYLCASSVALETGEPFFGEGSRLTVL.

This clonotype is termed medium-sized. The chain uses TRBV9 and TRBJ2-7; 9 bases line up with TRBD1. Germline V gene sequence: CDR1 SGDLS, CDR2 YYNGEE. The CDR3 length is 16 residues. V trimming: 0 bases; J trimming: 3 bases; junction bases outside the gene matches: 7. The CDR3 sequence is CASSVGEGQGIYEQYF. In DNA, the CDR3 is TGTGCCAGCAGCGTAGGAGAGGGACAGGGAATCTACGAGCAGTACTTC.

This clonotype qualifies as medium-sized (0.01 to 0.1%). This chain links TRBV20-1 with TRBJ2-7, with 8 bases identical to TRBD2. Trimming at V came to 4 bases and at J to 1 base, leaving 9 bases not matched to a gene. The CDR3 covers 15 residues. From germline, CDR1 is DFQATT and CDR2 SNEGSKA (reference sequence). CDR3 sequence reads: CSATPLAEPSYEQYF. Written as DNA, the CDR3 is TGCAGTGCTACACCACTAGCGGAACCATCCTACGAGCAGTACTTC.

CDR3 sequence (DNA): TGTGCCAGCAGCCCCGGGGTCACCTCTAGCACAGATACGCAGTATTTT. This translates into CASSPGVTSSTDTQYF. The J gene is TRBJ2-3, the V gene TRBV6-2 or TRBV6-3, with TRBD2 as a possible D gene (5 bases). There are 16 residues in the CDR3. V lost 6 bases to trimming and J lost 0 bases, with 16 bases between them. Germline CDR1 and CDR2: MNHEY and SVGEGT.

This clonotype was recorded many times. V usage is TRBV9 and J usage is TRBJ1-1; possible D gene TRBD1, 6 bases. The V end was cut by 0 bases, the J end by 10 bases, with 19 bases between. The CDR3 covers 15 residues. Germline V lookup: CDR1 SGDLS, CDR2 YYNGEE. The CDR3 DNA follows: TGTGCCAGCAGCGTAGGCGGGGGGGGACACACGGGAGCTTTCTTT. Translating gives CASSVGGGGHTGAFF.

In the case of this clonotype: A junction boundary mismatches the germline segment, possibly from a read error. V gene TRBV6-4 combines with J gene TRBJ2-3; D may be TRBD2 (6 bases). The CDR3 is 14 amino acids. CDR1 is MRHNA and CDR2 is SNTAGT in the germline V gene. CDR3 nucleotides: TGTGCCGGCAGTAAGGAGGGCGGCACAGATGCGCAGTATTTT. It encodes CAGSKEGGTDAQYF.

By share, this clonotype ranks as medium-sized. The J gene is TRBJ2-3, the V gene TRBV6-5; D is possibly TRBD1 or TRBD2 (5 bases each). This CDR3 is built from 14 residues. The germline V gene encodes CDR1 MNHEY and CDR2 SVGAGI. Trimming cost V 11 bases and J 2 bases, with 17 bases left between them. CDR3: CACKPGHSTDTQYF. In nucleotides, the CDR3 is TGTGCCTGCAAGCCGGGGCACTCCACAGATACGCAGTATTTT.

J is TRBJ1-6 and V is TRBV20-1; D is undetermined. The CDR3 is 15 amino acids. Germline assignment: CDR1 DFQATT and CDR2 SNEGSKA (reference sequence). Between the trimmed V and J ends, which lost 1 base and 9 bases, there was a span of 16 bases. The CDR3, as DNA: TGCAGTGCTAGAGCCGTGATAAAAGGTGGTTCACCCCTCCACTTT. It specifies CSARAVIKGGSPLHF.

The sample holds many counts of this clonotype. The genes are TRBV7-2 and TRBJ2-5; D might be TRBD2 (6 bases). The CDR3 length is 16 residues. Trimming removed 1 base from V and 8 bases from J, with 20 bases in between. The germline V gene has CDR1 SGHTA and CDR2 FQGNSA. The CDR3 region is CASSLDGGLMGRTQYF. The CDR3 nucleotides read TGTGCCAGCAGCTTAGATGGGGGGTTAATGGGACGTACCCAGTACTTC.

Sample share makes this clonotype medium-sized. The CDR3 DNA reads as TGTGCCAGCAGCCTGGGGCCTTCAACTAATGAAAAACTGTTTTTT. This codes for CASSLGPSTNEKLFF. This chain links TRBV7-8 with TRBJ1-4; D possibly corresponds to TRBD1 (5 bases). The CDR3 spans 15 residues. CDR1 and CDR2 from the germline V gene are SGHVS and FQNEAQ. V was trimmed by 5 bases and J by 0 bases, leaving 10 bases between them.

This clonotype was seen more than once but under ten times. CDR3 DNA: TGCAGTGCTGGAAGCGTAGCGGGAGAGCTGGAGACCCAGTACTTC. As protein: CSAGSVAGELETQYF. The rearrangement links TRBV20-1 to TRBJ2-5, with 9 bases that match TRBD2. Looked up from germline, CDR1 is DFQATT and CDR2 is SNEGSKA (reference sequence). V was clipped by 5 bases and J by 5 bases; unmatched bases: 12. The CDR3 is made up of 15 amino acids.

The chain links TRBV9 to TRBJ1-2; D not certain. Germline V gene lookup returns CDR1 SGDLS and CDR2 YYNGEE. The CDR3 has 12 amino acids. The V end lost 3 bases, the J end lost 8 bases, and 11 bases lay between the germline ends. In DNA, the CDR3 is TGTGCCAGCAGCGGGAGCCGAGCAGGCTACACCTTC. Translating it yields CASSGSRAGYTF.